Listed below are T cell receptor beta chains from one sample, sequenced in a study of blood T cells in healthy people across ages. TCRdb analysed the 5' RACE reads with MiXCR anew, one entry per CDR3 protein. The repertoire holds around 1.7 million distinct CDR3 sequences, with about 30% as singletons. Specimen: blood. The origin of the receptors is a woman aged 25-40 years in good health. Both conserved end residues are part of each CDR3. The D gene is left open where the match is weak. The size field is filled for only some rows; it gives once, few, many or a size class.

clone size	D gene	J gene	V gene	CDR3 DNA	CDR3 protein
many	TRBD2	TRBJ2-4	TRBV20-1	TGCAGTGCTTTGACTAGCGGGAGGGCCTTGGACATTCAGTACTTC	CSALTSGRALDIQYF
NA	NA	TRBJ2-7	TRBV5-1	TGCGCCAGCAGCTTGGGAGGTTCTAGGGTCCTCTCCTGCGAGCAGTACTTC	CASSLGGSRVLSCEQYF
many	NA	TRBJ1-1	TRBV7-9	TGTGCCAGCAGCCAGTCGGGAACTTACACTGAAGCTTTCTTT	CASSQSGTYTEAFF
NA	NA	TRBJ2-1	TRBV6-5	TGTGCCAGCACCCAGACGGAGTACAATGAGCAGTTCTTC	CASTQTEYNEQFF
many	NA	TRBJ2-5	TRBV6-1	TGTGCCAGCTGGGGCGGGACCCAGTACTTC	CASWGGTQYF
few	TRBD1	TRBJ2-1	TRBV28	TGTGCCAGCAGTTTAGGCCAGGGGGCCCTTCAGTTCTTC	CASSLGQGALQFF
NA	NA	TRBJ1-4	TRBV7-9	TGTGTCAGCAGCCCCCGCTCGGGGGCGGATGAAAAACTGTTTTTT	CVSSPRSGADEKLFF
NA	TRBD2	TRBJ2-3	TRBV20-1	TGCAGTGCTACCATTAGCGGGGGACCTAGAGATACGCAGTATTTT	CSATISGGPRDTQYF
many	NA	TRBJ2-4	TRBV30	TGTGCCTGGAGTCGAATAGCCAAAAACATTCAGTACTTC	CAWSRIAKNIQYF
NA	TRBD1	TRBJ2-2	TRBV7-3	TGTGCCAGCAGACAGGGGGCCGGGGAGCTGTTTTTT	CASRQGAGELFF
many	TRBD2	TRBJ2-5	TRBV20-1	TGCAGTGCTAGAAACCCCCAGCGGGACCCCGGAGAGACCCAGTACTTC	CSARNPQRDPGETQYF
many	TRBD1	TRBJ2-5	TRBV27	TGTGCCAGCCGTAGACAGGGGGTGCTGAGAGAGACCCAGTACTTC	CASRRQGVLRETQYF
NA	NA	TRBJ2-1	TRBV14	TGTGCCAGCAGCCAACCCCGGGACACCACCCACTACGAGCAGTTCTTC	CASSQPRDTTHYEQFF
NA	NA	TRBJ2-7	TRBV7-2	TGTGCCAGCAGCTTAGGGGGGGCGGGCACCGGCGTGGGCGAGCAGTACTTC	CASSLGGAGTGVGEQYF
many	TRBD1	TRBJ2-1	TRBV29-1	TGCAGCGTTGTGGGACAGTTGGACAATGAGCAGTTCTTC	CSVVGQLDNEQFF
NA	NA	TRBJ2-7	TRBV20-1	TGCAGTGCCGTACCCAGCGGGTCCTCCTACAATGAGCAGTACTTC	CSAVPSGSSYNEQYF
NA	NA	TRBJ2-1	TRBV6-6	TGTGCCAGCAGTTACTCGGGGAGCCGTACAAATGAGCAGTTCTTC	CASSYSGSRTNEQFF
NA	NA	TRBJ2-3	TRBV24-1	TGTGCCACCAGTGAGACTCGGGACCCCGCAGATACGCAGTATTTT	CATSETRDPADTQYF
many	NA	TRBJ2-7	TRBV4-1	TGCGCCAGCAGCCAAGTCGGTGGAGGGGACGAGCAGTACTTC	CASSQVGGGDEQYF
NA	NA	TRBJ2-1	TRBV28	TGTGCCAGCAGTTTATCCTATCTGGGCGGGACCAAACAAGAGACCCAGTTCTTC	CASSLSYLGGTKQETQFF
NA	NA	TRBJ2-1	TRBV18	TGTGCCAGCTCGGAGCGGTCTAACAATGAGCAGTTCTTC	CASSERSNNEQFF
many	NA	TRBJ2-7	TRBV5-1	TGCGCCAGCAGCTTGGAGCAGGGCGGAGACGAGCAGTACTTC	CASSLEQGGDEQYF